A single sample is the source of the 8 T cell receptor beta chains below, sequenced in a study of blood T cell repertoires in COVID-19. The data were produced by immunoSEQ multiplex PCR, yet TCRdb's version contains in-frame clones alone and is incomplete. Here the sample spans roughly 210,000 clones, about 85% being singletons. Sequenced material: peripheral blood. The receptor set was obtained from a man aged 65-85 years with acute or convalescent COVID-19.

The chain combines TRBV20-1 with TRBJ2-1; 12 positions match TRBD2. Trimming cost V 3 bases and J 7 bases; bases outside gene matches: 4. Germline assignment: CDR1 DFQATT and CDR2 SNEGSKA (reference sequence). The CDR3 loop spans 14 amino acids. This CDR3 is CSASWLAGGNEQFF. The CDR3 DNA reads as TGCAGTGCTAGTTGGCTAGCGGGAGGGAATGAGCAGTTCTTC.

The V call is TRBV11-2, the J call TRBJ2-1; the match to TRBD2 covers 13 bases. V was pared by 5 bases and J by 9 bases, with 4 bases of the junction left unmatched. The V gene's germline CDR1 is SGHAT and CDR2 FQNNGV. This CDR3 is built from 14 residues. In DNA form, the CDR3 reads TGTGCCAGCAGCCCCGGACTAGCGGGAGTTGAGCAGTTCTTC. The encoded protein is CASSPGLAGVEQFF. Full variable domain (missing parts from reference TRBV11-2 and TRBJ2-1): EAGVAQSPRYKIIEKRQSVAFWCNPISGHATLYWYQQILGQGPKLLIQFQNNGVVDDSQLPKDRFSAERLKGVDSTLKIQPAKLEDSAVYLCASSPGLAGVEQFFGPGTRLTVL.

The rearrangement joins TRBV18 to TRBJ1-3; unclear D gene. V lost 3 bases, J lost 8 bases, and 11 bases lay in between. This CDR3 has 13 amino acids. Germline V CDR1 and CDR2: KGHSH, LQKENI. Written as DNA, the CDR3 is TGTGCCAGCTCACCCAGAATGTATGACACCATATATTTT. Its translation: CASSPRMYDTIYF.

V is TRBV3-1 (or the pseudogene TRBV3-2) and J is TRBJ2-6, with TRBD2 as a possible D gene (6 bases). In germline, CDR1 is LGHDT, CDR2 YNNKEL (reference sequence). This CDR3 comprises 16 residues. Trimming cost V 3 bases and J 3 bases, with 12 bases left between them. CDR3 in amino acids: CASSHLGSGGANVLTF. Written as DNA, the CDR3 is TGTGCCAGCAGCCACCTCGGGAGCGGTGGGGCCAACGTCCTGACTTTC.

J is TRBJ1-1 and V is TRBV27; D is unresolved. The length of the CDR3 is 13 residues. V lost 3 bases and J lost 4, with 9 bases in between. CDR1 and CDR2 from the germline V gene are MNHEY and SMNVEV (reference sequence). This CDR3 is CASSFVLGTEAFF. CDR3 bases: TGTGCCAGCAGTTTCGTACTTGGCACTGAAGCTTTCTTT.

The sample holds a few counts of this clone. V gene TRBV5-1 combines with J gene TRBJ2-1; TRBD1 is a possible D gene (5 bases). This CDR3 contains 16 residues. Germline loops: CDR1 SGHRS, CDR2 YFSETQ. Trimming took off 0 bases at V and 12 bases at J, with 22 bases between the two ends. CDR3 amino acids: CASSLGWTSTNFSQFF. The CDR3 nucleotides read TGCGCCAGCAGCTTGGGTTGGACATCTACAAATTTTTCGCAGTTCTTC.

V gene TRBV6-5 combines with J gene TRBJ2-1, with 9 positions matching TRBD1. This CDR3 is built from 15 residues. Germline loops: CDR1 MNHEY, CDR2 SVGAGI. With 5 bases clipped from V and 6 bases from J, the junction kept 8 bases outside the gene matches. CDR3: CASSRPGQGSNEQFF. The CDR3 coding sequence is TGTGCCAGCAGTCGACCGGGACAGGGTAGCAATGAGCAGTTCTTC.

The sample holds one count of this clone. V is TRBV7-8 and J is TRBJ2-1; TRBD2 matches 14 bases. J gave up 8 bases and V 3 bases, and 6 bases lay outside the gene matches. The CDR3 is made up of 16 amino acids. Germline CDR1 SGHVS, CDR2 FQNEAQ. CDR3 DNA: TGTGCCAGCAGCTTTCGGACTAGCGGGAGGTTGGATGAGCAGTTCTTC. Translation gives CASSFRTSGRLDEQFF.